The entry that follows covers one T cell receptor (beta chain) sequence. In the authors' methods: Quantification of nucleated cells was approximated via reference gene primer amplification. Assay: immunoSEQ multiplex PCR; the TCRdb copy retains only in-frame clones and omits some. That table is the source of V, J and clone size, and D and trimming were worked out from the DNA. Found here are 70,000 or so clones, about 80% of them singletons; the top ten hold 35% to 40%. Germline CDR1 and CDR2: MDHEN and SYDVKM. V trimming: 4 bases; J trimming: 9 bases; junction bases outside the gene matches: 11. The CDR3 spans 15 residues. The data belong to a study of blood T cell repertoires in COVID-19. Study information: Acute-phase and convalescent COVID-19 samples originated in the United States, Italy and Spain. T cells, B-cell-depleted T cells, or PBMCs supplied cDNA or gDNA.

The TCR sequence derives from a woman aged 70-85 years with acute or convalescent COVID-19. The chain is built from TRBV28 and TRBJ2-2; 7 bases are shared with TRBD1. The sequenced sample consisted of peripheral blood. The CDR3 region is CASSWGRGSTRELFF. CDR3 sequence (DNA): TGTGCCAGCAGTTGGGGCAGGGGGTCAACCAGGGAGCTGTTTTTT.